This entry is about one TCR beta chain. Its antigen is not known. This entry is derived from a study of cytomegalovirus exposure and HLA in healthy donors. Findings and limits, study-wide: Clonal expansion, a later analysis showed, was greater in HLA-associated TCR beta chains than in equally common others.

A multiplex PCR was run with 60 Vbeta primers and 13 Jbeta primers. Clones were sequenced by immunoSEQ multiplex PCR, and TCRdb holds only the in-frame ones, with some missing. The data show 120,000 to 150,000 clones, approximately 71% seen once. The CDR3 spans 13 residues. Per the germline V gene, CDR1 is SGHKS and CDR2 is YYEKEE (reference sequence). V dropped 5 bases and J dropped 0 bases, with 5 bases sitting between them. The sequence derives from a woman aged 45-65 years in good health and CMV-seronegative. The rearrangement uses TRBV5-5 and TRBJ1-4; D is unclear. The sample taken for sequencing was PBMCs. In nucleotides, the CDR3 is TGTGCCAGCAGACACGCAACTAATGAAAAACTGTTTTTT. Its protein product is CASRHATNEKLFF.